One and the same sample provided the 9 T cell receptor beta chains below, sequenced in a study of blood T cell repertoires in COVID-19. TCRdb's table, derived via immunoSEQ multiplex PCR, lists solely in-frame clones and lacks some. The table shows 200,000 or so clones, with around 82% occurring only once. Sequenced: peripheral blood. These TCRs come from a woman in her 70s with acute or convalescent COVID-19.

CDR3 DNA: TGTGCCAGCAGTCCATTCGGACTAGCGGGAGAAGAGACCCAGTACTTC. Protein product: CASSPFGLAGEETQYF. The chain uses TRBV27 and TRBJ2-5, with TRBD2 matching 13 bases. Germline V CDR1 and CDR2: MNHEY, SMNVEV (reference sequence). J gave up 3 bases and V 5 bases, and 6 bases lay outside the gene matches. This CDR3 has 16 residues.

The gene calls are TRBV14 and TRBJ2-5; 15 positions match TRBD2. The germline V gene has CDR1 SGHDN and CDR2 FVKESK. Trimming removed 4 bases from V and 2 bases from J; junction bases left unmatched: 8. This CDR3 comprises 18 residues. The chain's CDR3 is CASSPWTSGRAGQETQYF. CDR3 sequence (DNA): TGTGCCAGCAGCCCTTGGACTAGCGGGAGGGCCGGGCAAGAGACCCAGTACTTC.

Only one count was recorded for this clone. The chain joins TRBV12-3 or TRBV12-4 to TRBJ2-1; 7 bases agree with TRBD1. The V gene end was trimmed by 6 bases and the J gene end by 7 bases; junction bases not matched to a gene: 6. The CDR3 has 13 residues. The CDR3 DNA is TGTGCCAGCAGCCTCCGGACAGGTAATGAGCAGTTCTTC. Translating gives CASSLRTGNEQFF.

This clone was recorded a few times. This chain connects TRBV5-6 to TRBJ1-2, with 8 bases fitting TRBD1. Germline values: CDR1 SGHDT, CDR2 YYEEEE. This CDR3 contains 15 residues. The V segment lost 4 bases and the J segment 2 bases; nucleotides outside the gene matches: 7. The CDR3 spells CASSPETGANYGYTF. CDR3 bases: TGTGCCAGCAGCCCCGAGACAGGGGCCAACTATGGCTACACCTTC.

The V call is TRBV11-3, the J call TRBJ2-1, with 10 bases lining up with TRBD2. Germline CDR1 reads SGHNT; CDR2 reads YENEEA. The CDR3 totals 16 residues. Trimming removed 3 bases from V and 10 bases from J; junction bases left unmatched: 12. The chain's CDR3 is CASSFSSGSTRSEQFF. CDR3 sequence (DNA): TGTGCCAGCAGCTTTTCTAGCGGGAGTACCAGATCCGAGCAGTTCTTC.

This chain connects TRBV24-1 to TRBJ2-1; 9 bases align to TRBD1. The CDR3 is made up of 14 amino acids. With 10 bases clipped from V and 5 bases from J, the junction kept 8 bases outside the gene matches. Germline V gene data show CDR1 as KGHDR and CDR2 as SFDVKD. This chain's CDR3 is CATDTGGVNNEQFF. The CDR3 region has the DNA TGTGCCACGGATACAGGGGGCGTCAACAATGAGCAGTTCTTC.

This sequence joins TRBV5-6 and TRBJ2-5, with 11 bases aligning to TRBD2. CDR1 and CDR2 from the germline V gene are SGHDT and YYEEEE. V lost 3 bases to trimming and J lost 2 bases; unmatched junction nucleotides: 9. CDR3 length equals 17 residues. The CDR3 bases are TGTGCCAGCAGCTCGCCACAGGGACTAGCGGTGCAAGAGACCCAGTACTTC. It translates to CASSSPQGLAVQETQYF.

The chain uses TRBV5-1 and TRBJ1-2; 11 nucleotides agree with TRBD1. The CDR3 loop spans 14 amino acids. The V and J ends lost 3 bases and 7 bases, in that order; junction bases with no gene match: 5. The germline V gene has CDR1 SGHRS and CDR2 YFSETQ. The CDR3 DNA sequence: TGCGCCAGCAGCTGGACAGGGGGCAGTAGTGGCTACACCTTC. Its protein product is CASSWTGGSSGYTF.

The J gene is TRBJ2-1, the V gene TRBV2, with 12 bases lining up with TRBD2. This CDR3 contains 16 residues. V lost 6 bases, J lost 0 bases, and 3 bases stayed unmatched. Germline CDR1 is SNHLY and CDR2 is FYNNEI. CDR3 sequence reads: CASRRLAGVSYNEQFF. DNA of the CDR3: TGTGCCAGCAGACGACTAGCGGGGGTCTCCTACAATGAGCAGTTCTTC.